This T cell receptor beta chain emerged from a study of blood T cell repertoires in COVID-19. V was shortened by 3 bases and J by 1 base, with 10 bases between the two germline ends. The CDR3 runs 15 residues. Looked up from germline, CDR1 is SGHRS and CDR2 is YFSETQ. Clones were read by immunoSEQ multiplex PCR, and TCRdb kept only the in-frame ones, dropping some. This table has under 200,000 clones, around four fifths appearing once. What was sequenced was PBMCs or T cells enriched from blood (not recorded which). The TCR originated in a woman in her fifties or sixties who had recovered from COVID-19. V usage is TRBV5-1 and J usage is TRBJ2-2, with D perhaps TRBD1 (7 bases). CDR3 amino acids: CASSWRGQNTGELFF. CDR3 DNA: TGCGCCAGCAGCTGGAGGGGGCAGAACACCGGGGAGCTGTTTTTT.